This T cell receptor beta chain stems from a study of cytomegalovirus exposure and HLA in healthy donors. Whole-study results and caveats: In a later analysis, HLA-associated TCR beta chains were more clonally expanded than equally common others. Productive status was seen about 87% or about 30% of the time for most TCR beta V segments in an earlier analysis. A list of about 160 TCR beta chains associated with cytomegalovirus was given.

60 Vbeta and 13 Jbeta primers were used in PCR. This table comes from immunoSEQ multiplex PCR, and its TCRdb copy is limited to in-frame clones, with some not included. The sample lists roughly 180,000 clones, around four fifths seen once, with more than 3.5% in the top ten. Note on this clone: The antigen is unknown.

V lost 4 bases and J lost 0; bases outside the gene matches: 3. This CDR3 comprises 14 residues. In germline, CDR1 is SGHNT, CDR2 YYREEE (reference sequence). The sequencing sample was made of PBMCs. The rearrangement links TRBV5-4 to TRBJ2-5, with 7 positions matching TRBD2. The sequence came from a woman aged 55 to 70 in good health and CMV-seropositive. The CDR3 region has the DNA TGTGCCAGCAGCCCCGGGACTAACCAAGAGACCCAGTACTTC. It specifies CASSPGTNQETQYF.